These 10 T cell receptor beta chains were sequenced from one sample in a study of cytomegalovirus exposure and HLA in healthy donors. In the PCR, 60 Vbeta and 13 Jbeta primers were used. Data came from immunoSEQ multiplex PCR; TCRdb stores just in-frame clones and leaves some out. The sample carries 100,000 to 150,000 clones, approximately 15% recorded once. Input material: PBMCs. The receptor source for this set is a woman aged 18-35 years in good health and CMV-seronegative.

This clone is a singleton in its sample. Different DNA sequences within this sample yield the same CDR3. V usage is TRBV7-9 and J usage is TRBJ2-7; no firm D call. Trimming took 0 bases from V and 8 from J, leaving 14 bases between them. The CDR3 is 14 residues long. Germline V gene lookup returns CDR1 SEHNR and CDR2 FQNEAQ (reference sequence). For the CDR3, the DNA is TGTGCCAGCAGCTTAGCGCGAGTCCTCGATCAGCAGTACTTC. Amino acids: CASSLARVLDQQYF. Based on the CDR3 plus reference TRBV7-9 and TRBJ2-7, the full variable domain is DTGVSQNPRHKITKRGQNVTFRCDPISEHNRLYWYRQTLGQGPEFLTYFQNEAQLEKSRLLSDRFSAERPKGSFSTLEIQRTEQGDSAMYLCASSLARVLDQQYFGPGTRLTVT.

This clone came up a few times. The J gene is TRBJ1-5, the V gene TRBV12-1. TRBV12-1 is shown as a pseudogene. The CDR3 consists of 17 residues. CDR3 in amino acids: CASSQYLVENSNQPQHF. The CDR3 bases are TGTGCCAGCAGTCAATATTTAGTCGAGAATAGCAATCAGCCCCAGCATTTT.

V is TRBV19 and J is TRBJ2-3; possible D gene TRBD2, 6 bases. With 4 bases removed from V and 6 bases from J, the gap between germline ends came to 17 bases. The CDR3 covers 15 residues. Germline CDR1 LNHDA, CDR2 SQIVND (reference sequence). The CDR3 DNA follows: TGTGCCAGTAGTACAGCGGGTCGAAATATGGATACGCAGTATTTT. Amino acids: CASSTAGRNMDTQYF.

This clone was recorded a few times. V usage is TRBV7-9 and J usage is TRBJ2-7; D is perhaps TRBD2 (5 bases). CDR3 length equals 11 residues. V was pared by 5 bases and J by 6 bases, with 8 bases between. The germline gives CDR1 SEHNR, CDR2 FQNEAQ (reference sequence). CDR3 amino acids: CASSPGSEQYF. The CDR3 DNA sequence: TGTGCCAGCAGCCCGGGGAGCGAGCAGTACTTC.

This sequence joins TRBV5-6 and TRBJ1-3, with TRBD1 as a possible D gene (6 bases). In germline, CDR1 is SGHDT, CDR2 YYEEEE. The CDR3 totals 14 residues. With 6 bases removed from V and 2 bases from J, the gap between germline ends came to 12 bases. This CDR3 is CASNPGATGNTIYF. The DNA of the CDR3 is TGTGCCAGCAACCCAGGGGCTACTGGAAACACCATATATTTT.

The CDR3: CASSPNKPVSRLRDYEQYF. The CDR3, as DNA: TGTGCCAGCAGCCCAAATAAGCCCGTCTCCCGTTTGCGGGACTACGAGCAGTACTTC. V is TRBV5-6 and J is TRBJ2-7, with a tentative D call TRBD2 (6 bases). With 4 bases removed from V and 3 bases from J, the gap between germline ends came to 29 bases. Germline CDR1 SGHDT, CDR2 YYEEEE. This CDR3 comprises 19 residues. The whole variable domain, remainder taken from reference TRBV5-6 and TRBJ2-7, is DAGVTQSPTHLIKTRGQQVTLRCSPKSGHDTVSWYQQALGQGPQFIFQYYEEEERQRGNFPDRFSGHQFPNYSSELNVNALLLGDSALYLCASSPNKPVSRLRDYEQYFGPGTRLTVT.

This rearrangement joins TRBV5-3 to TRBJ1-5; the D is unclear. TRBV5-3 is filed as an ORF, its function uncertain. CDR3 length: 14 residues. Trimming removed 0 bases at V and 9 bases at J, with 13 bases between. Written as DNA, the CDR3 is TGTGCCAGAAGCTTGGCGGCGTCCGCAGGGCCCCAGCATTTT. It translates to CARSLAASAGPQHF.

DNA for the CDR3: TGTGCCAGCAGCTTGGCCCCGGCAGGGGGCCCCTACGAGCAGTACTTC. This sequence encodes CASSLAPAGGPYEQYF. This chain links TRBV5-6 with TRBJ2-7; TRBD1 agrees at 8 bases. The CDR3 is made up of 16 amino acids. V was clipped by 0 bases and J by 2 bases; unmatched bases: 7. Germline V lookup: CDR1 SGHDT, CDR2 YYEEEE.

The CDR3 nucleotides read TGCGCCAGCAGCTTGGAAAGCGGGGGCTCCTACAATGAGCAGTTCTTC. This translates into CASSLESGGSYNEQFF. This chain links TRBV5-1 with TRBJ2-1, with 8 bases fitting TRBD2. Per germline, CDR1 SGHRS and CDR2 YFSETQ. CDR3 length equals 16 residues. The junction had 2 bases not matched to a gene; V was cut back by 0 bases and J by 0 bases.

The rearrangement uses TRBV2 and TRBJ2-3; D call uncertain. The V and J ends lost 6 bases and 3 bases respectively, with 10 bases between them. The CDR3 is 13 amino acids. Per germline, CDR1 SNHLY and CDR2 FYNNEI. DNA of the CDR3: TGTGCCAGCAGCGCGAGAGTAACAGATACGCAGTATTTT. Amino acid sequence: CASSARVTDTQYF.